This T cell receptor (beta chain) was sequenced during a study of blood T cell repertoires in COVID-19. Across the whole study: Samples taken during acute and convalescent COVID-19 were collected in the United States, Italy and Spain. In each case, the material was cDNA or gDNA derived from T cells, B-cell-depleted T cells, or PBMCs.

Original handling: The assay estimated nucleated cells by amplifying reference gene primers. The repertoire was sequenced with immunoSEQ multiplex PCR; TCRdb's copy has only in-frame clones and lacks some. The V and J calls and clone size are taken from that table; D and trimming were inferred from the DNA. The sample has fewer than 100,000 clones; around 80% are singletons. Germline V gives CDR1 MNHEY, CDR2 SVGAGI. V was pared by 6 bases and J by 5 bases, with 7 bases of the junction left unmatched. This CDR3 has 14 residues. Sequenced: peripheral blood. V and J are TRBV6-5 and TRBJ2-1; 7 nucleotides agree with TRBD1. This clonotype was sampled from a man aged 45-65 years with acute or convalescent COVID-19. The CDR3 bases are TGTGCCAGCAGCCCCCGACAGGGAAACAATGAGCAGTTCTTC. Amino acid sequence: CASSPRQGNNEQFF.